This T cell receptor beta chain was captured by sequencing in a study of tumor-infiltrating lymphocytes in primary liver carcinoma. In the study overall: Aged between 30 and 69 years, the patients were men and women.

With a constant-region primer, TCR beta cDNA was made from approximately 510 ng of total RNA. ARM-PCR was slightly modified, and three nested multiplex PCR rounds with it gave rise to the TCR beta libraries. A C-beta reverse primer and TRBV1-TRBV30 forward primers served in each of the first two PCR rounds, at 10 cycles apiece. Each CDR3 protein gets one entry after TCRdb re-called the multiplex PCR reads with MiXCR. The repertoire includes more than 100,000 distinct CDR3 sequences, about 59% of them detected once, and around 9% sits in the top ten. CDR3 length equals 15 residues. Germline CDR1 and CDR2: SGHNT and YENEEA. This clonotype was seen just once. One end of the junction varies from germline; a read error may be responsible. From roughly 18-30 mg of unsorted bulk tissue, DNA and RNA were co-extracted together. All patients had surgically resected primary liver carcinoma.

Sequencing was carried out using liver tumor tissue from sampling region 1. This sample's subset: tumor region T1, superior pole. This TCR came from a woman between 55 and 75 years old with primary liver carcinoma and hepatitis B virus infection. V and J are TRBV11-3 and TRBJ2-2; possibly TRBD2 for D (5 bases). The CDR3 loop reads CASSFHTEGIGELLF. CDR3 nucleotides: TGTGCCAGCAGCTTTCACACAGAGGGAATCGGGGAGCTGTTGTTT.